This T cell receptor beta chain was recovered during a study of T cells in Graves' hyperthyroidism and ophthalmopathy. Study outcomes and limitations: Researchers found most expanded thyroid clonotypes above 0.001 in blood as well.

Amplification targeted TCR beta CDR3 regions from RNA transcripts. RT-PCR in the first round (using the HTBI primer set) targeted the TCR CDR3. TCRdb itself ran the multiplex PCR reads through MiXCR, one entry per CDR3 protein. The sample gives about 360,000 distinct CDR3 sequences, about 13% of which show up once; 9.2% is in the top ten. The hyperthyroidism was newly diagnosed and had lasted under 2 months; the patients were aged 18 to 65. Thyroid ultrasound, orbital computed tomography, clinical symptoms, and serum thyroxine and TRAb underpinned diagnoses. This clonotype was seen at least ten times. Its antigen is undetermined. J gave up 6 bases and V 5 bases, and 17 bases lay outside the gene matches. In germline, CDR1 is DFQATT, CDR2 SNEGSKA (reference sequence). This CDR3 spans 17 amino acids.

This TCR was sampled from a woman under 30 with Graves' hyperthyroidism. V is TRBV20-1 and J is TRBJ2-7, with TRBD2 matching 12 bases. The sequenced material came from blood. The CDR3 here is CSASPWTSGVLAGEQYF. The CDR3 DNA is TGCAGTGCTTCCCCTTGGACTAGCGGGGTATTGGCCGGCGAGCAGTACTTC.